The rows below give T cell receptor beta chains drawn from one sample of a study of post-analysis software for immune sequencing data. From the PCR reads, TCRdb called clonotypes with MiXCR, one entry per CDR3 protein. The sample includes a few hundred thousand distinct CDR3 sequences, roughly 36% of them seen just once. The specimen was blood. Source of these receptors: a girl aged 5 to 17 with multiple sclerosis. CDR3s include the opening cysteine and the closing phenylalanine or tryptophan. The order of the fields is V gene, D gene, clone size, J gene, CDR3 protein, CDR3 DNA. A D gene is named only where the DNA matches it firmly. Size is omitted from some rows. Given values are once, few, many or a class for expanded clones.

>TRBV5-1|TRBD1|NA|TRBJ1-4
CASSLVGQRNEKLFF
TGCGCCAGCAGCTTGGTGGGACAGCGGAATGAAAAACTGTTTTTT
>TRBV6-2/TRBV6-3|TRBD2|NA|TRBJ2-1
CASTDGGLGYNEQFF
TGTGCCAGCACCGACGGTGGACTAGGGTACAATGAGCAGTTCTTC
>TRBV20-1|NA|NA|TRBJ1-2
CSARQFYGYTF
TGCAGTGCTAGGCAATTCTATGGCTACACCTTC
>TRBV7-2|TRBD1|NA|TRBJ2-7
CASSLARGGTGAYEQYF
TGTGCCAGCAGCTTAGCCCGCGGAGGGACAGGGGCCTACGAGCAGTACTTC
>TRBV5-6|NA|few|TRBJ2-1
CASSLPGAYEQFF
TGTGCCAGCAGCTTGCCGGGGGCATATGAGCAGTTCTTC
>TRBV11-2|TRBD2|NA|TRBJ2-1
CASSPPAGGPREQFF
TGTGCCAGCAGCCCCCCAGCGGGGGGGCCAAGGGAGCAGTTCTTC
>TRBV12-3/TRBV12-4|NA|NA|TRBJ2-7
CASSFQGMTTEQYF
TGTGCCAGCAGTTTTCAGGGGATGACGACCGAGCAGTACTTC
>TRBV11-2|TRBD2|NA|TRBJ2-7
CASSLGRLAGLYEQYF
TGTGCCAGCAGCTTAGGCCGACTAGCGGGGCTCTACGAGCAGTACTTC
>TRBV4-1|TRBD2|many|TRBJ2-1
CASSQDPLAGGLYEQFF
TGCGCCAGCAGCCAAGATCCACTAGCGGGGGGGCTTTATGAGCAGTTCTTC
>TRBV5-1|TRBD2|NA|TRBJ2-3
CASSLATSGGTDTQYF
TGCGCCAGCAGCTTGGCTACTAGCGGAGGCACAGATACGCAGTATTTT
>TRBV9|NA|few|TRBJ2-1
CASSVGTPNEQFF
TGTGCCAGCAGCGTAGGGACGCCCAATGAGCAGTTCTTC
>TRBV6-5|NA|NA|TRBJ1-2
CASSYSPYRGLDYGYTF
TGTGCCAGCAGTTACTCACCGTACAGAGGCTTGGACTATGGCTACACCTTC
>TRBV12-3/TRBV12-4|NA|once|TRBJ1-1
CASSLGGGWTEAFF
TGTGCCAGCAGTTTAGGGGGGGGCTGGACTGAAGCTTTCTTT
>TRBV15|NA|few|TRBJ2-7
CATSLGHSVMDEQYF
TGTGCCACCAGCCTCGGACACAGCGTAATGGACGAGCAGTACTTC
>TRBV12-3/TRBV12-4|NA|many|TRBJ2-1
CASNNPRLAPYNEQFF
TGTGCCAGCAACAACCCAAGGCTAGCCCCCTACAATGAGCAGTTCTTC
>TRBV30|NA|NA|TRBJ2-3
CAWSGGGRADTQYF
TGTGCCTGGAGTGGGGGCGGCAGGGCAGATACGCAGTATTTT
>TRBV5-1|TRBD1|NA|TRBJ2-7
CASSRAGTGSTAQYF
TGCGCCAGCAGCCGCGCCGGGACAGGGAGTACGGCCCAGTACTTC
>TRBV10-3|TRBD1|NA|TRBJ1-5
CAIRAGGGQPQHF
TGTGCCATCAGGGCAGGGGGGGGTCAGCCCCAGCATTTT
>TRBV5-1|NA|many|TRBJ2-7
CASSLAESYEQYF
TGCGCCAGCAGCTTGGCGGAATCCTACGAGCAGTACTTC
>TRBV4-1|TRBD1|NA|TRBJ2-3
CASSQEGDRGADTQYF
TGCGCCAGCAGCCAAGAGGGGGACAGGGGCGCAGATACGCAGTATTTT
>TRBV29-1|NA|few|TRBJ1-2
CSVERGDYGYTF
TGCAGCGTTGAACGCGGAGACTATGGCTACACCTTC